These 9 T cell receptor beta chains were all obtained from the same sample, sequenced in a study of blood T cell repertoires in COVID-19. Method: immunoSEQ multiplex PCR; TCRdb's copy keeps in-frame clones and lacks some. This repertoire shows 56,000 or so clones, roughly 90% found once; its top ten account for over 15%. Sequenced sample: peripheral blood. These receptors originate from a human donor in a cohort sampled during active COVID-19.

The gene calls are TRBV28 and TRBJ1-2; TRBD1 matches at 7 bases. This CDR3 spans 13 amino acids. The trim removed 10 bases at V and 0 bases at J, leaving 5 bases unmatched. Germline assignment: CDR1 MDHEN and CDR2 SYDVKM. Here the CDR3 DNA reads TGTGCCACCCAAGGGGGCGCTAACTATGGCTACACCTTC. It translates to CATQGGANYGYTF.

This sequence joins TRBV7-2 and TRBJ2-5; D call uncertain. The CDR3 totals 14 residues. Germline V gene data show CDR1 as SGHTA and CDR2 as FQGNSA. V was pared by 5 bases and J by 5 bases, with 15 bases between. The CDR3 loop reads CASSTHPPAETQYF. CDR3 in DNA: TGTGCCAGCAGCACCCACCCCCCCGCGGAGACCCAGTACTTC. Together with reference TRBV7-2 and TRBJ2-5, the CDR3 gives the full variable domain: GAGVSQSPSNKVTEKGKDVELRCDPISGHTALYWYRQSLGQGLEFLIYFQGNSAPDKSGLPSDRFSAERTGGSVSTLTIQRTQQEDSAVYLCASSTHPPAETQYFGPGTRLLVL.

The count of this clone is one. This chain joins TRBV12-5 and TRBJ2-5; D ambiguous. The germline V gene has CDR1 LGHNT and CDR2 FRNRAP. With 0 bases removed from V and 2 bases from J, the gap between germline ends came to 25 bases. The CDR3 has 20 residues. DNA for the CDR3: TGTGCTAGTGGTTTGGTACGAAGCATCGCTCTTGAGGATTTTCAAGAGACCCAGTACTTC. It yields the protein CASGLVRSIALEDFQETQYF.

The chain combines TRBV30 with TRBJ1-5, with D tentatively TRBD1 (6 bases). The CDR3 runs 13 residues. The V end lost 0 bases, the J end lost 7 bases, and 10 bases lay between the germline ends. CDR1 and CDR2 from the germline V gene are GTSNPN and SVGIG (reference sequence). CDR3 region: CAWSVWGGQPQHF. The CDR3 bases are TGTGCCTGGAGTGTTTGGGGGGGCCAGCCCCAGCATTTT.

This clone was recorded once. The rearrangement uses TRBV19 and TRBJ2-3, with 11 bases aligning to TRBD2. This CDR3 has 16 amino acids. The ends lost 3 bases at V and 1 base at J; junction bases unmatched: 3. Per the germline V gene, CDR1 is LNHDA and CDR2 is SQIVND (reference sequence). The CDR3 loop reads CASSMLAGGRTDTQYF. The DNA of the CDR3 is TGTGCCAGTAGTATGCTAGCGGGGGGCCGCACAGATACGCAGTATTTT.

This chain joins TRBV19 and TRBJ2-7; 10 bases line up with TRBD1. V lost 6 bases and J lost 0; bases outside the gene matches: 8. Germline V gene lookup returns CDR1 LNHDA and CDR2 SQIVND (reference sequence). The CDR3 covers 16 residues. CDR3 coding DNA: TGTGCCAGTAGCCGTAGCGGGACAGGGGACTCCTACGAGCAGTACTTC. The encoded protein is CASSRSGTGDSYEQYF.

This sequence joins TRBV7-8 and TRBJ1-2; tentative D call: TRBD1 (6 bases). Deletions cut 1 base from V and 8 bases from J, with 8 bases between. This CDR3 has 12 amino acids. Germline values: CDR1 SGHVS, CDR2 FQNEAQ. The DNA for the CDR3 is TGTGCCAGCAGCTTAGACAGGGTCGGCTACACCTTC. This translates into CASSLDRVGYTF.

The chain links TRBV3-1 (or the pseudogene TRBV3-2) to TRBJ2-1, with 9 bases lining up with TRBD1. Germline trimming cut 2 bases from V and 0 bases from J; bases unmatched to any gene: 11. CDR1 is LGHDT, CDR2 YNNKEL, per germline (reference sequence). The CDR3 has 19 amino acids. CDR3 protein: CASSQLPGQGLSSYNEQFF. CDR3 nucleotides: TGTGCCAGCAGCCAATTGCCTGGACAGGGGCTTAGCTCCTACAATGAGCAGTTCTTC.

The chain recombines TRBV21-1 with TRBJ1-1; TRBD1 is the table's D call, not checked against the DNA. TRBV21-1 is recorded as a pseudogene. The CDR3 length is 14 residues. CDR3 protein: CASSTLQGDTEAFF. CDR3 bases: TGTGCCAGCAGCACGCTACAGGGGGACACTGAAGCTTTCTTT.